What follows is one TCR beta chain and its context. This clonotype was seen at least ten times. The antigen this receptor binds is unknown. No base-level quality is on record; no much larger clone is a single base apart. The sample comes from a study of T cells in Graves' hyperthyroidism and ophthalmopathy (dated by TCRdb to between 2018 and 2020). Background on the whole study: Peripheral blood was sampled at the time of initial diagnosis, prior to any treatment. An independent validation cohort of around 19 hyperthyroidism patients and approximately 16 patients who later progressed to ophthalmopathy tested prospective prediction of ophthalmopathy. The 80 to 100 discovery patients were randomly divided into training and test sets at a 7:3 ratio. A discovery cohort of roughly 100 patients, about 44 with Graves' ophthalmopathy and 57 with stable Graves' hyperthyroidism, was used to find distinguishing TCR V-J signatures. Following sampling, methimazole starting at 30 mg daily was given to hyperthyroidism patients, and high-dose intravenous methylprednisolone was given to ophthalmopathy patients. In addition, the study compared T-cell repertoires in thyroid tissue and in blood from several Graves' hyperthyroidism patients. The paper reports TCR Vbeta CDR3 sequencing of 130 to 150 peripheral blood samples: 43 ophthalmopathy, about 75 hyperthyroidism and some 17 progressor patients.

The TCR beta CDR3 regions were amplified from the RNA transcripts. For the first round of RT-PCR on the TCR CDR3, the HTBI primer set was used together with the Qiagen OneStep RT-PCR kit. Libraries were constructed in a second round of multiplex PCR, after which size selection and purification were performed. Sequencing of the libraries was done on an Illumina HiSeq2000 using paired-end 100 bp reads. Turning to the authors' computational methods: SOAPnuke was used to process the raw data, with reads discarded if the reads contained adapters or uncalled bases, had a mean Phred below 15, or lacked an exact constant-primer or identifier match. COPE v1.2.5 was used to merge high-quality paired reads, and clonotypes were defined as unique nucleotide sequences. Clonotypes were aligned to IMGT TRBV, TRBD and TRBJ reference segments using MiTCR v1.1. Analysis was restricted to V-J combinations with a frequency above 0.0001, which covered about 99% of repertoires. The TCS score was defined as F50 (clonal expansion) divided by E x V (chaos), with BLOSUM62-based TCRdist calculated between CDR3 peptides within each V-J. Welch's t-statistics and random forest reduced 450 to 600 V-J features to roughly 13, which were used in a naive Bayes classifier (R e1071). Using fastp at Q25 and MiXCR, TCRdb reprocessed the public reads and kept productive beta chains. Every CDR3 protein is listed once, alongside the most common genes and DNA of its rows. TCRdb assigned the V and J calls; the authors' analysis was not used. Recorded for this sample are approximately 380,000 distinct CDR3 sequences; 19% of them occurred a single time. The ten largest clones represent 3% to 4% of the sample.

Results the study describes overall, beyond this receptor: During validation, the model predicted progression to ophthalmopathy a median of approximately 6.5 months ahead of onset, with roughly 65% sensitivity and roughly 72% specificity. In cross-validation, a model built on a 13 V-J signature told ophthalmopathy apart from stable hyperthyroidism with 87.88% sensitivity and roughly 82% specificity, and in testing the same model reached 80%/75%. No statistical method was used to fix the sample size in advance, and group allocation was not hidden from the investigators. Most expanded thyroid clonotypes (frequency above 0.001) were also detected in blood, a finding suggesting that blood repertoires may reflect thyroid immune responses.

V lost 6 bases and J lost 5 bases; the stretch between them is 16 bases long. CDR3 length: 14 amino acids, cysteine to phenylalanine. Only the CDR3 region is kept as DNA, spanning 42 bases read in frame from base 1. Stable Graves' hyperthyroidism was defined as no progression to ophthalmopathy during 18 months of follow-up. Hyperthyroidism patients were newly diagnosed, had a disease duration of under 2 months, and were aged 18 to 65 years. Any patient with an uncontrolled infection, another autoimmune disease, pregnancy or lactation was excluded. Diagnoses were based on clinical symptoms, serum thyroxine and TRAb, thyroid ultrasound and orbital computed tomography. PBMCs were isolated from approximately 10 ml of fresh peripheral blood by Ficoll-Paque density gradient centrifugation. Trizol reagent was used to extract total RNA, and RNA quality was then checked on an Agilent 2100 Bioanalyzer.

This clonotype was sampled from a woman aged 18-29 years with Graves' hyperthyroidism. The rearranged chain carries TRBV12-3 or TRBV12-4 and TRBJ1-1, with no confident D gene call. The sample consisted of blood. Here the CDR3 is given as CASRLTEIGTEAFF. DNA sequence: TGTGCCAGCAGGTTAACAGAGATTGGAACTGAAGCTTTCTTT.